This is a list of T cell receptor beta chains from one sample in a study of cytomegalovirus exposure and HLA in healthy donors. TCRdb's table, derived via immunoSEQ multiplex PCR, lists solely in-frame clones and lacks some. Of roughly 120,000 clones in the sample, over 70% are singletons; the top ten hold under 14%. The sample was PBMCs. Every receptor here comes from a woman aged 45 to 65 in good health and CMV-seropositive. Each CDR3 is given with its conserved first and last residue. The D gene is left open where the match is weak. Rows give clone size only sometimes, using once, few, many, or a class for an expanded clone.

TGTGCCAGCAGGCGGGAGTACGGTACCGGGGAGCTGTTTTTT,CASRREYGTGELFF,-,TRBJ2-2,TRBV25-1,TRBD2
TGCGCCAGCAGTGTACCGGGCGGGGGCCTTAACACCGGGGAGCTGTTTTTT,CASSVPGGGLNTGELFF,-,TRBJ2-2,TRBV5-1,-
TGTGCCAGCAGGGCAGGGACAACTAATGAAAAACTGTTTTTT,CASRAGTTNEKLFF,-,TRBJ1-4,TRBV6-1,-
TGTGCCAGCAGCTTAGGGGGCGCGAACTATGGCTACACCTTC,CASSLGGANYGYTF,-,TRBJ1-2,TRBV11-1,-
TGTGCCAGCTCACCGACTAGCGGGAGTGTTGAGCAGTTCTTC,CASSPTSGSVEQFF,-,TRBJ2-1,TRBV18,TRBD2
TGTGCCAGCAGCCACGATAGCAACTATGGCTACACCTTC,CASSHDSNYGYTF,-,TRBJ1-2,TRBV7-2,-
TGTGCCAGCACATCACGGTGGGGAGGGGGGGGAGGCTACACCTTC,CASTSRWGGGGGYTF,-,TRBJ1-2,TRBV6-1,-
TGCGCCAGCAGCTTGCTGACTAGCGGATCACTGGAGACCCAGTACTTC,CASSLLTSGSLETQYF,-,TRBJ2-5,TRBV5-1,TRBD2
TGTGCCAGCAGTTCCTTGGGGGAGGATACTGAAAAACTGTTTTTT,CASSSLGEDTEKLFF,-,TRBJ1-4,TRBV28,-
TGTGCCAGCAGCCCCGGGACAGGGACAGAGACCCAGTACTTC,CASSPGTGTETQYF,-,TRBJ2-5,TRBV6-1,TRBD1
TGTGCCAGCAGGCCTGACAGCTATGGCTACACCTTC,CASRPDSYGYTF,many,TRBJ1-2,TRBV2,-
TGTGCCACTCACAGGGACGCTCAAGGTTATAGGCAGTTCTTC,CATHRDAQGYRQFF,-,TRBJ2-1,TRBV10-3,-
TGCGCCAGCAGTGTATCTGGGGCCAACGTCCTGACTTTC,CASSVSGANVLTF,few,TRBJ2-6,TRBV10-1,-
TGTGCCAGCAGCTTAACACCGGACAGTTACACTGAAGCTTTCTTT,CASSLTPDSYTEAFF,-,TRBJ1-1,TRBV7-3,-
TGCGCCAGCAGCGGGACTAGCGGGAGAGATACGCAGTATTTT,CASSGTSGRDTQYF,-,TRBJ2-3,TRBV10-2,TRBD2
TGTGCCTGGAGTCCCCCTCTTACAGGATCGACCTACGAGCAGTACTTC,CAWSPPLTGSTYEQYF,-,TRBJ2-7,TRBV30,-
TGTGCCAGCAGCTCAATACTAGCGGGGGCGCAGTATTTT,CASSSILAGAQYF,-,TRBJ2-3,TRBV7-2,TRBD2
TGTGCCAGCAGCCCAGGGGTCTTCCAAGAGACCCAGTACTTC,CASSPGVFQETQYF,-,TRBJ2-5,TRBV7-2,-
TGTGCCAGCAGCTTAGGGGAGCGGGGCAGTCCCGCGGACTATGGCTACACCTTC,CASSLGERGSPADYGYTF,-,TRBJ1-2,TRBV5-6,-
TGTGCCAGCAGAAGGTCAGGGGGCGGGGATGAAAAACTGTTTTTT,CASRRSGGGDEKLFF,-,TRBJ1-4,TRBV13,TRBD1
TGTGCCATCAGTGATGGGGGAGGGAACTATGGCTACACCTTC,CAISDGGGNYGYTF,-,TRBJ1-2,TRBV10-3,-
TGTGCCAGCGGTGGGCAGTCCTACGAGCAGTACTTC,CASGGQSYEQYF,once,TRBJ2-7,TRBV7-2,-
TGTGCCAGCACCAGTCGGACAGAGAACACTGAAGCTTTCTTT,CASTSRTENTEAFF,-,TRBJ1-1,TRBV7-2,-
TGTGCCACCAGCAGAGGACTTAACTATGGCTACACCTTC,CATSRGLNYGYTF,few,TRBJ1-2,TRBV15,-
TGTGCCAGCAGTTACCGTGCGGATCCTACCGTCCCCCAGCATTTT,CASSYRADPTVPQHF,-,TRBJ1-5,TRBV6-5,-
TGTGCCAGCAGCTTAGGGACAGGGGGCGCCGATGGCTACACCTTC,CASSLGTGGADGYTF,-,TRBJ1-2,TRBV7-9,TRBD1
TGTGCCAGCAGCCCTAGCACACGACTGAACACCGGGGAGCTGTTTTTT,CASSPSTRLNTGELFF,-,TRBJ2-2,TRBV4-2,-
TGTGCCAGCGGGACAGCGAACAATCAGCCCCAGCATTTT,CASGTANNQPQHF,-,TRBJ1-5,TRBV19,TRBD1
TGTGCCAGCAGCCAGGCGGGGGGCGTCTCACCCCTCCACTTT,CASSQAGGVSPLHF,-,TRBJ1-6,TRBV6-5,-
TGCAGCGTGGATGACAGCACCACTTACAATGAGCAGTTCTTC,CSVDDSTTYNEQFF,-,TRBJ2-1,TRBV29-1,-
TGTGCCAGCAGTGAGGGGGCAGGGGGTTCTGAAGCTTTCTTT,CASSEGAGGSEAFF,-,TRBJ1-1,TRBV6-1,TRBD1
TGTGCCAGCAGTCAGCCTTTCCCGGGACAGGGGAACACTGAAGCTTTCTTT,CASSQPFPGQGNTEAFF,-,TRBJ1-1,TRBV28,TRBD1
TGTGCCAGCGGTTCGGGGGACAGGGGAAGAACTGAAGCTTTCTTT,CASGSGDRGRTEAFF,-,TRBJ1-1,TRBV5-4,TRBD1
TGTGCCAGCAGTAGTCAGGGGTCCTACGAGCAGTACTTC,CASSSQGSYEQYF,-,TRBJ2-7,TRBV27,-
TGTGCCAGTAGTAGCCCGGCAGGGGGAGGTTCAGATACGCAGTATTTT,CASSSPAGGGSDTQYF,-,TRBJ2-3,TRBV19,-
TGCGCCAGCAGCTTGGGACAGGGGGCGGTCGATGAGCAGTTCTTC,CASSLGQGAVDEQFF,-,TRBJ2-1,TRBV5-1,TRBD1
TGTGCCAGCCGCGGTGCGGGGGAGCTGTTTTTT,CASRGAGELFF,-,TRBJ2-2,TRBV19,-
TGTGCCATCAGTGCGGGTGGCTACGAGCAGTACTTC,CAISAGGYEQYF,few,TRBJ2-7,TRBV10-3,-
TGTGCCAGCAGCGTAGGGGGGCTTGGGGCAGATACGCAGTATTTT,CASSVGGLGADTQYF,-,TRBJ2-3,TRBV9,-
TGTGCCAGCAGCTTCGGACTCAAAGAAAAACTGTTTTTT,CASSFGLKEKLFF,-,TRBJ1-4,TRBV7-9,-
TGTGCCAGCTCCGAGAGGACCGGGGAGCTGTTTTTT,CASSERTGELFF,-,TRBJ2-2,TRBV21-1,-
TGTGCCAGCAGCTTCGTGGGGGGTGGCAATCAGCCCCAGCATTTT,CASSFVGGGNQPQHF,-,TRBJ1-5,TRBV7-2,-
TGTGCCAGCAGCTTAGCTTGGGGGACAGGGAATGAAGCTTTCTTT,CASSLAWGTGNEAFF,-,TRBJ1-1,TRBV7-8,TRBD1
TGTGCCAGCAGTGAAGCGCTTCGAGTCAGGGGGCCGGACACCGGGGAGCTGTTTTTT,CASSEALRVRGPDTGELFF,once,TRBJ2-2,TRBV6-1,TRBD1
TGTGCCAGCAGTCGGGGACAGGGTTCCACCATATATTTT,CASSRGQGSTIYF,-,TRBJ1-3,TRBV6-5,TRBD1
TGCGCCAGCAGCCTTCAAGGGGGGGAGGAGACCCAGTACTTC,CASSLQGGEETQYF,-,TRBJ2-5,TRBV5-1,-
TGTGCCAGCAGCTCGCCAGACCAAGAGACCCAGTACTTC,CASSSPDQETQYF,-,TRBJ2-5,TRBV5-8,-
TGTGCCTGGAGTGTAGACGCTCCGGGGGAAAAACTGTTTTTT,CAWSVDAPGEKLFF,-,TRBJ1-4,TRBV30,-
TGTGCCAGCAGCTTATGGGGGGAGGCCACGGAGCAGTACTTC,CASSLWGEATEQYF,once,TRBJ2-7,TRBV7-6,-
TGTGCCAGCAGCTTAGCCCCAAACAATGAGCAGTTCTTC,CASSLAPNNEQFF,-,TRBJ2-1,TRBV7-8,-
TGTGCCAGCAGCTTGCGACAGGGCGCAGAAGCTTTCTTT,CASSLRQGAEAFF,-,TRBJ1-1,TRBV7-8,TRBD1
TGTGCCAGTCGGCGGGAGTTGAACACTGAAGCTTTCTTT,CASRRELNTEAFF,-,TRBJ1-1,TRBV6-1,-
TGTGCCAGCAGCTTAGGGGGCGATGGGAACTATGGCTACACCTTC,CASSLGGDGNYGYTF,few,TRBJ1-2,TRBV5-4,TRBD1
TGTGCCAGCAGCCCCGTGGGGGCCGGGTACACTGAAGCTTTCTTT,CASSPVGAGYTEAFF,-,TRBJ1-1,TRBV7-9,-
TGTGCCTGGGACAGGGGGCAAGGTAGCGATCAGCCCCAGCATTTT,CAWDRGQGSDQPQHF,-,TRBJ1-5,TRBV30,TRBD1
TGTGCCAGCAGTTTCCGACTAGCGGGAAAGGGTAACGAGCAGTACTTC,CASSFRLAGKGNEQYF,-,TRBJ2-7,TRBV27,TRBD2